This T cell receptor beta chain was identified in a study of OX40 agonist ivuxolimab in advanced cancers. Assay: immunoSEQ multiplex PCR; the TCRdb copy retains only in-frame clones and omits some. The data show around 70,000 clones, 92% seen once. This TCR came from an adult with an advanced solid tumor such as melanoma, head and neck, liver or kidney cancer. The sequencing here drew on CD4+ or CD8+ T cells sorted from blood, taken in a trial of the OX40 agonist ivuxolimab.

CDR3 sequence reads: CTSSHSGTDTQYF. The CDR3 DNA is TGCACCAGCAGCCATAGCGGCACAGATACGCAGTATTTT. The V call is TRBV1, the J call TRBJ2-3; the table assigns TRBD2, which was not confirmed against the DNA. TRBV1 is a listed pseudogene. CDR3 length: 13 residues.